The 9 T cell receptor beta chains below all came from one sample that was sequenced in a study of blood T cell repertoires in COVID-19 (dated by TCRdb to the early 2020s). The library was made by the immunoSEQ multiplex PCR assay. Imported from immuneACCESS, the table was reduced by TCRdb to in-frame sequences with V and J called. These copies leave out some clones; in studies compared against another copy, an unresolved V gene accounts for under half, and the cause of the remainder is not known. The sample records around 120,000 clones, around 64% of which are singletons. Jointly, the top ten make up more than 0.75% of the sample. The source material was peripheral blood. Receptor source: a human donor with acute or convalescent COVID-19. The donor label of this sample is uncertain.

This chain uses TRBV6-5 with TRBJ2-2; D is unresolved. The CDR3 sequence is 14 residues long. Trimming removed 7 bases at V and 2 bases at J, with 11 bases between. Germline V gene data show CDR1 as MNHEY and CDR2 as SVGAGI. The CDR3 bases are TGTGCCAGCATAACAGCAAAAAACACCGGGGAGCTGTTTTTT. Its translation: CASITAKNTGELFF.

This chain joins TRBV29-1 and TRBJ1-1; 7 bases agree with TRBD1. CDR1 and CDR2 (germline): SQVTM, ANQGSEA. The CDR3 is 13 amino acids. V shed 7 bases and J 0 bases; nucleotides not matched to a gene: 5. CDR3 loop: CSARQGMNTEAFF. CDR3 in DNA: TGCAGCGCAAGACAGGGAATGAACACTGAAGCTTTCTTT.

The rearrangement links TRBV5-1 to TRBJ1-4; 9 nucleotides agree with TRBD1. Looked up from germline, CDR1 is SGHRS and CDR2 is YFSETQ. The CDR3 loop spans 17 amino acids. The V segment lost 0 bases and the J segment 2 bases; nucleotides outside the gene matches: 5. The CDR3 is CASSLVTGTGTNEKLFF. Here the CDR3 DNA reads TGCGCCAGCAGCTTGGTTACCGGGACAGGGACTAATGAAAAACTGTTTTTT.

The genes are TRBV2 and TRBJ2-5; D is uncertain. Per germline, CDR1 SNHLY and CDR2 FYNNEI. CDR3 length: 13 amino acids. Between the trimmed V and J ends, which lost 5 bases and 4 bases, there was a span of 11 bases. CDR3 amino acids: CASSSNYGETQYF. DNA for the CDR3: TGTGCCAGCAGTTCGAACTACGGAGAGACCCAGTACTTC.

This clone has only a few counts. This CDR3 is CASSEGVEGEAFF. The CDR3 nucleotides read TGTGCCAGCAGCGAGGGGGTGGAAGGTGAAGCTTTCTTT. J is TRBJ1-1 and V is TRBV9, with D possibly matching TRBD1 (6 bases). The CDR3 loop spans 13 amino acids. CDR1 SGDLS and CDR2 YYNGEE come from the germline V gene. V gave up 3 bases and J gave up 7 bases, with 13 bases separating them.

This clone was detected ten times or more. The rearrangement joins TRBV14 to TRBJ1-6; D not certain. Germline CDR1 SGHDN, CDR2 FVKESK. This CDR3 has 14 amino acids. The V end lost 1 base, the J end lost 6 bases, and 7 bases lay between the germline ends. This CDR3 reads CASSQGVSNSPLHF. The CDR3 DNA reads TGTGCCAGCAGCCAAGGAGTGTCTAATTCACCCCTCCACTTT.

J is TRBJ2-2 and V is TRBV5-1; D is ambiguous. The ends were cut back, 7 bases at V and 5 bases at J, with 9 bases in the middle. There are 12 residues in the CDR3. CDR1 SGHRS and CDR2 YFSETQ come from the germline V gene. Here the CDR3 reads CASQHGTGELFF. In DNA, the CDR3 is TGCGCCAGCCAGCACGGGACCGGGGAGCTGTTTTTT.

This clone was detected only a few times. This chain uses TRBV12-3 or TRBV12-4 with TRBJ1-1; D not certain. The CDR3 loop spans 11 amino acids. The V end lost 6 bases, the J end lost 9 bases, and 11 bases lay between the germline ends. CDR3 nucleotide sequence: TGTGCCAGCAGCCGTAACACCCAAGCTTTCTTT. Translation gives CASSRNTQAFF.

This clone has more than one count but fewer than ten. The genes are TRBV6-6 and TRBJ2-5, with a weak D call TRBD1 (6 bases). CDR3 length equals 17 residues. Trimming took 6 bases from V and 3 from J, leaving 23 bases between them. Germline values: CDR1 MNHNY, CDR2 SVGAGI (reference sequence). CDR3 in amino acids: CASSRSTTGFEEETQYF. CDR3 nucleotides: TGTGCCAGCAGCCGATCCACCACAGGGTTTGAAGAAGAGACCCAGTACTTC.